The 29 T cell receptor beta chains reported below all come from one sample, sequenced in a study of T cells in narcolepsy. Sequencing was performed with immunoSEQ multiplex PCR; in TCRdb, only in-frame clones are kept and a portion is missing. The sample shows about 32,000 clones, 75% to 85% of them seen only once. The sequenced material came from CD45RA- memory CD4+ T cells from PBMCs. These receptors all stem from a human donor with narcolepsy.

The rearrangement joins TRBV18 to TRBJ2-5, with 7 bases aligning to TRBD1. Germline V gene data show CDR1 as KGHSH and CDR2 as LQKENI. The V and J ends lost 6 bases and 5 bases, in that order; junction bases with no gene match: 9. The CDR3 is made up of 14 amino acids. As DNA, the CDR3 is TGTGCCAGCTCCCTAGACAGGGCGCGCGAGACCCAGTACTTC. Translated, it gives CASSLDRARETQYF.

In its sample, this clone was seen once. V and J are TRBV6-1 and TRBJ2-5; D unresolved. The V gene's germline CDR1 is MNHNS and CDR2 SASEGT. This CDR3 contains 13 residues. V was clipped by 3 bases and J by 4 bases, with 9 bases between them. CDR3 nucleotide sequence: TGTGCCAGCAGTGAGTCCCCGAGAGAGACCCAGTACTTC. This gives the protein CASSESPRETQYF.

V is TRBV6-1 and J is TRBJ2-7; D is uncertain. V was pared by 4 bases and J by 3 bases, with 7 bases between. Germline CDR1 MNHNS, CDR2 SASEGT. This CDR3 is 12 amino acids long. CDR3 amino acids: CASSGVGYEQYF. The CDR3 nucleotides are TGTGCCAGCAGTGGGGTTGGCTACGAGCAGTACTTC.

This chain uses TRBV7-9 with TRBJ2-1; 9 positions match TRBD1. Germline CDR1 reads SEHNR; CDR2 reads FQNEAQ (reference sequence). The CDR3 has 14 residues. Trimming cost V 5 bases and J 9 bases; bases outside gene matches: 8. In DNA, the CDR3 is TGTGCCAGCAGCCCGGGACAGGGCGAGGGTGAGCAGTTCTTC. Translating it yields CASSPGQGEGEQFF.

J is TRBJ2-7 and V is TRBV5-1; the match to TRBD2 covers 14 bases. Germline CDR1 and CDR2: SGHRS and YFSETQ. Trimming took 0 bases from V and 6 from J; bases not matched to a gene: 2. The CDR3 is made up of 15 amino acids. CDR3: CASSLGGLAGAEQYF. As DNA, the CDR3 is TGCGCCAGCAGCTTGGGGGGACTAGCGGGAGCCGAGCAGTACTTC.

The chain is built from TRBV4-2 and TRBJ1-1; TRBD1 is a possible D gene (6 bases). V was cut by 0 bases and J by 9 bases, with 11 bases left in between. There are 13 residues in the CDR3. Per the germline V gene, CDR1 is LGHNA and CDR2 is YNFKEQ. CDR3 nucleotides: TGTGCCAGCAGCCAAGATACAGGGCAGAAAGCTTTCTTT. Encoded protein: CASSQDTGQKAFF.

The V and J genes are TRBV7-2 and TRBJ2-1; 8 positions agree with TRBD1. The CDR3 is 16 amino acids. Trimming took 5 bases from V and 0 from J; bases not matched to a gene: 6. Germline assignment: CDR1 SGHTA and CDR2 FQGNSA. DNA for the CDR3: TGTGCCAGCAGCCTCGCCGGGACAGGCTCCTACAATGAGCAGTTCTTC. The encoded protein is CASSLAGTGSYNEQFF.

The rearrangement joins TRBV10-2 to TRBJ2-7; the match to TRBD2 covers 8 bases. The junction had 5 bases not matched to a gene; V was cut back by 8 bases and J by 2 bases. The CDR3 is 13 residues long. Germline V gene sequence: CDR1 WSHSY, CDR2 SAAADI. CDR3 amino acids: CASGRGVAYEQYF. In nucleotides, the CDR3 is TGCGCCAGCGGGCGGGGGGTAGCCTACGAGCAGTACTTC.

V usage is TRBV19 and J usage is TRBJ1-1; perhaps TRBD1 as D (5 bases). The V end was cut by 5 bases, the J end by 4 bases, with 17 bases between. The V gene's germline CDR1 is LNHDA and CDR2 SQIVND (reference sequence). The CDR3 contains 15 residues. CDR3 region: CASSAPRQGGTEAFF. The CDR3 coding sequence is TGTGCCAGTAGTGCCCCGCGGCAGGGAGGCACTGAAGCTTTCTTT.

CDR3 amino acids: CASSPYGLGTYEQYF. In DNA, the CDR3 is TGTGCCAGCAGCCCCTACGGACTAGGCACCTACGAGCAGTACTTC. V gene TRBV13 combines with J gene TRBJ2-7; 7 positions agree with TRBD2. V was clipped by 5 bases and J by 2 bases; unmatched bases: 9. This CDR3 contains 15 residues. CDR1 and CDR2 (germline): PRHDT, FYEKMQ (reference sequence).

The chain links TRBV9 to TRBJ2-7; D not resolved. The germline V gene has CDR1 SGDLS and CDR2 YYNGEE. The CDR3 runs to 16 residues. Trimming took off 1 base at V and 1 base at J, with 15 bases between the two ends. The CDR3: CASSVMGNSKSYEQYF. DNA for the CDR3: TGTGCCAGCAGCGTAATGGGGAACTCGAAGTCCTACGAGCAGTACTTC.

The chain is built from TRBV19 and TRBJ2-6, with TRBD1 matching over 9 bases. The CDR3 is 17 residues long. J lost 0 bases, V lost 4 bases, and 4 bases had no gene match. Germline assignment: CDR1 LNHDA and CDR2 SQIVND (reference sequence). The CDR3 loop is CASSRQGGLSGANVLTF. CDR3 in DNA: TGTGCCAGTAGTAGACAGGGGGGCCTCTCTGGGGCCAACGTCCTGACTTTC. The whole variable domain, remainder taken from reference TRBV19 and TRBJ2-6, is DGGITQSPKYLFRKEGQNVTLSCEQNLNHDAMYWYRQDPGQGLRLIYYSQIVNDFQKGDIAEGYSVSREKKESFPLTVTSAQKNPTAFYLCASSRQGGLSGANVLTFGAGSRLTVL.

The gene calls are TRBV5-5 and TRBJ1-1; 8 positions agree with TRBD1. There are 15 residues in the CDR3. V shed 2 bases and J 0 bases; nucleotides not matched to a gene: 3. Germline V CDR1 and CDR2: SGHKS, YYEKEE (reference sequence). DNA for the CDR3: TGTGCCAGCAGCTTTGCGGACAGGGTGAACACTGAAGCTTTCTTT. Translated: CASSFADRVNTEAFF.

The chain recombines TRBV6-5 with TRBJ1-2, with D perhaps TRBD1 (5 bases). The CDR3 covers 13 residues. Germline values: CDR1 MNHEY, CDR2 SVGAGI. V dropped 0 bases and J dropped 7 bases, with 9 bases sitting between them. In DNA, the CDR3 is TGTGCCAGCAGTTACTCAGGGGTTCGTGGCTACACCTTC. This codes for CASSYSGVRGYTF.

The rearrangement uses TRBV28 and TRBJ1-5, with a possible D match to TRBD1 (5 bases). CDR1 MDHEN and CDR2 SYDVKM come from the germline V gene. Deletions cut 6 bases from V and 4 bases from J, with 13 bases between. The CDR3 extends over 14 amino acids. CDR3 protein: CASRGRIENQPQHF. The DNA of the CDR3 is TGTGCCAGCAGGGGACGGATAGAGAATCAGCCCCAGCATTTT.

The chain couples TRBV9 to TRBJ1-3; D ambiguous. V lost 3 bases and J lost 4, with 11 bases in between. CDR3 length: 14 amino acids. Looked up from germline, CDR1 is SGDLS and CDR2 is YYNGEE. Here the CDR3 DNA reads TGTGCCAGCAGCGCGGACTTATCCGGAAACACCATATATTTT. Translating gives CASSADLSGNTIYF. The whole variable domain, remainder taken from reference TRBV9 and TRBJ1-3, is DSGVTQTPKHLITATGQRVTLRCSPRSGDLSVYWYQQSLDQGLQFLIQYYNGEERAKGNILERFSAQQFPDLHSELNLSSLELGDSALYFCASSADLSGNTIYFGEGSWLTVV.

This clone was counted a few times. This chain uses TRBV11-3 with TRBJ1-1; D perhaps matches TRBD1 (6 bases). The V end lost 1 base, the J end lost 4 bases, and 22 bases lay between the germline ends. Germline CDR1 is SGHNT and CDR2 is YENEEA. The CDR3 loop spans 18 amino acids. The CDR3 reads CASSLVTGGVQGGTEAFF. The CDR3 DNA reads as TGTGCCAGCAGCTTAGTCACGGGTGGGGTACAGGGAGGCACTGAAGCTTTCTTT.

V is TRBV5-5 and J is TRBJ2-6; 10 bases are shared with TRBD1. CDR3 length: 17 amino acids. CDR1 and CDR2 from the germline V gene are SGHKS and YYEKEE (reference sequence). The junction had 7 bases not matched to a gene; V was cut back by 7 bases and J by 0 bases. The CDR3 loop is CASRSTGGLSGANVLTF. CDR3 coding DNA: TGTGCCAGCCGGTCGACAGGGGGCCTCTCTGGGGCCAACGTCCTGACTTTC.

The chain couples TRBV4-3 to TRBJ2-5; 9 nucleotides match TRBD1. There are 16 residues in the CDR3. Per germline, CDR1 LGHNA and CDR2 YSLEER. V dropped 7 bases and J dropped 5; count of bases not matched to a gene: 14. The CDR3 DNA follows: TGCGCCAGCAAGCCAGGACAGGGGCCCCGGGGGGAGACCCAGTACTTC. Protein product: CASKPGQGPRGETQYF.

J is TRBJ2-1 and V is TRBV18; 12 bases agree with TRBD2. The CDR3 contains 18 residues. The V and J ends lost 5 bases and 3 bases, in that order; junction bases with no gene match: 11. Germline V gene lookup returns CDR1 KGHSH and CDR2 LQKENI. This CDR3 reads CASSGGAGTSGFYNEQFF. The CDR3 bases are TGTGCCAGCTCAGGGGGCGCAGGGACTAGCGGGTTCTACAATGAGCAGTTCTTC.

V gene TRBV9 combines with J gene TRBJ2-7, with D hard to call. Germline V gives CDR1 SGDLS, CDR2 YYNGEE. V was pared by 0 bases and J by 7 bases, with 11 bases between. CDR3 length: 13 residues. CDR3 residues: CASSVAIIGEQYF. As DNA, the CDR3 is TGTGCCAGCAGCGTAGCTATTATCGGGGAGCAGTACTTC.

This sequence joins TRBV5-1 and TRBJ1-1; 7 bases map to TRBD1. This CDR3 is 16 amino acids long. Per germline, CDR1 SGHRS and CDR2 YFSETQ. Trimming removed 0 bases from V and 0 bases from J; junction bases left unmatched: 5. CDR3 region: CASSLVTGRVNTEAFF. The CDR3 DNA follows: TGCGCCAGCAGCTTGGTGACAGGGCGAGTGAACACTGAAGCTTTCTTT. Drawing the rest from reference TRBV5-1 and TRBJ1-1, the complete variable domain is KAGVTQTPRYLIKTRGQQVTLSCSPISGHRSVSWYQQTPGQGLQFLFEYFSETQRNKGNFPGRFSGRQFSNSRSEMNVSTLELGDSALYLCASSLVTGRVNTEAFFGQGTRLTVV.

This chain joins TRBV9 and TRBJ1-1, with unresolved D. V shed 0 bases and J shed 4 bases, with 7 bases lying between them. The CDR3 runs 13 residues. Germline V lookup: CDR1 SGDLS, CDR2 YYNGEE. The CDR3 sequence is CASSVGGPTEAFF. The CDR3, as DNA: TGTGCCAGCAGCGTAGGAGGGCCCACTGAAGCTTTCTTT. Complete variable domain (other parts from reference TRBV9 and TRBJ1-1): DSGVTQTPKHLITATGQRVTLRCSPRSGDLSVYWYQQSLDQGLQFLIQYYNGEERAKGNILERFSAQQFPDLHSELNLSSLELGDSALYFCASSVGGPTEAFFGQGTRLTVV.

The CDR3 protein is CASSPVGGAGHNEQFF. DNA for the CDR3: TGTGCCAGCAGCCCCGTAGGTGGAGCGGGACACAATGAGCAGTTCTTC. J is TRBJ2-1 and V is TRBV7-9; 7 bases fit TRBD2. The CDR3 consists of 16 residues. Germline CDR1 reads SEHNR; CDR2 reads FQNEAQ (reference sequence). J lost 5 bases, V lost 5 bases, and 12 bases had no gene match.

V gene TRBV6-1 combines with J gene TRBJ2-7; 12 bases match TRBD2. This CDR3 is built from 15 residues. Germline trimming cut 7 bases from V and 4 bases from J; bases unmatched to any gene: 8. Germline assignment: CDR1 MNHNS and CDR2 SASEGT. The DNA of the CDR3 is TGTGCCAGCACTATAGGACTAGCGGGAATGTACGAGCAGTACTTC. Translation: CASTIGLAGMYEQYF.

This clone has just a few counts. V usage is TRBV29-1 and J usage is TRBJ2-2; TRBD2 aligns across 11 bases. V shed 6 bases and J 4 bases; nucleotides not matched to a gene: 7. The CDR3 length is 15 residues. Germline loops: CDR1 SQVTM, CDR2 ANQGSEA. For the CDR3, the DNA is TGCAGCGTGTCGACCGGGACTAGCGGCACCGGGGAGCTGTTTTTT. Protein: CSVSTGTSGTGELFF.

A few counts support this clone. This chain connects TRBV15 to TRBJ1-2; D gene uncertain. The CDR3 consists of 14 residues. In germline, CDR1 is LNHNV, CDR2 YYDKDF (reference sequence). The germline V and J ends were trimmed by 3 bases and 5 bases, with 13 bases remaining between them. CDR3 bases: TGTGCCACCAGCAGGGGAGAGCTCCTGTATGGCTACACCTTC. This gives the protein CATSRGELLYGYTF.

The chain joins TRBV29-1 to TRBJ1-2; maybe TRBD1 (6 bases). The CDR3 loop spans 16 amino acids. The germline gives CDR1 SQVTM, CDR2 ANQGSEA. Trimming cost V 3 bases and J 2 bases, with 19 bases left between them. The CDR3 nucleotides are TGCAGCGTTGACAGCCTATCGCAGGGGTTCAACTATGGCTACACCTTC. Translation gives CSVDSLSQGFNYGYTF.

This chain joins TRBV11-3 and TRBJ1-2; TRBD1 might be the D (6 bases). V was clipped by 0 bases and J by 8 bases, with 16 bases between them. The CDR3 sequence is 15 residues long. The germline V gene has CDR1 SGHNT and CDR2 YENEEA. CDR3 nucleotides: TGTGCCAGCAGCTTAGACAGAGCCACAGGGTTCGGCTACACCTTC. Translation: CASSLDRATGFGYTF.